This entry concerns a single TCR beta chain. The data stem from a study of blood T cell repertoires in COVID-19. Clones were sequenced by immunoSEQ multiplex PCR, and TCRdb holds only the in-frame ones, with some missing. The data contain 310,000 or so clones, 70% to 90% of them singletons. The CDR3 length is 15 residues. The J segment lost 3 bases and the V segment lost 4 bases, leaving 5 bases of the junction unmatched. In germline, CDR1 is MDHEN, CDR2 SYDVKM. The chain carries TRBV28 and TRBJ2-1; TRBD2 agrees at 8 bases. The clonotype originates from a man aged 65 to 79 with acute or convalescent COVID-19. Sequences were obtained from peripheral blood. The CDR3 spells CASSSPSGYYNEQFF. CDR3 sequence (DNA): TGTGCCAGCAGTTCCCCTAGCGGGTACTACAATGAGCAGTTCTTC.